This T cell receptor (beta chain) was documented in a study of cytomegalovirus exposure and HLA in healthy donors. Overall study context: Earlier, fewer than 130 million unique TCR beta sequences were recovered from 200 million or so T cells by an analysis. Some 85 million unique TCRs from HLA-typed donors were held in an early data release. About 79% of 398 genotyped donors fell in the Caucasian-associated ancestry cluster.

A word on this clone: Antigen specificity is unknown.

Study-wide findings and caveats: Later work found that TCR association rates differed between HLA loci; DRB1 had the most and HLA-C the fewest.

Vbeta (60) and Jbeta (13) primers were used in the PCR. Some clones are missing from TCRdb's copy, which holds only in-frame ones; the method was immunoSEQ multiplex PCR. The profile shows some 77,000 clones, about 80% of them singletons. Source material: PBMCs. The sequence was obtained from a man between 45 and 60 years old in good health and CMV-seropositive.

The CDR3 DNA reads as TGTGCCAGCAACAGGGTTTCCTACGAGCAGTACTTC. It yields the protein CASNRVSYEQYF. The chain links TRBV2 to TRBJ2-7; D might be TRBD1 (6 bases). Germline V gene lookup returns CDR1 SNHLY and CDR2 FYNNEI. This CDR3 spans 12 amino acids. Trimming removed 7 bases at V and 1 base at J, with 8 bases between.